The entry that follows covers one T cell receptor (beta chain) sequence. Its antigen remains unknown. Constant-segment primers served in 5'RACE that generated TCR alpha and TCR beta cDNA libraries bearing sample barcodes and UMIs. TCRdb fed the 5' RACE reads into MiXCR, producing one record per CDR3 protein. In the table there are more than 300,000 distinct CDR3 sequences, 20% of which are singletons. From germline, CDR1 is MNHNY and CDR2 SVGAGI (reference sequence). Trimming took off 0 bases at V and 3 bases at J, with 4 bases between the two ends. The CDR3 contains 13 residues. The data were obtained in a study of T-cell memory formation after mild COVID-19. Study-level information: Clusters were largely donor specific.

The study, taken as a whole, reports: Proof of SARS-CoV-2 specificity was absent for the second-wave clones that crested on day 37. Detection of some responders pre-infection suggested pre-existing cross-reactive memory T cells participated.

Sequenced: PBMCs or a T cell subset sorted from them (not recorded which). The sequence derives from a man aged 18 to 30 who had mild COVID-19 (a few samples of this study predate the infection). Cell type and time point are not known. The chain recombines TRBV6-6 with TRBJ2-3; D remains unclear. The CDR3 sequence: CASSYSLTDTQYF. Written as DNA, the CDR3 is TGTGCCAGCAGTTACTCCCTGACAGATACGCAGTATTTT.